This T cell receptor (beta chain) was retrieved from a study of T-cell reconstitution after alpha-beta-depleted transplantation in children. Overall study findings and caveats: Where some patients showed high TCRbeta diversity at day 60, it came from recipient T cells and thymic progenitors that had survived.

This CDR3 spans 15 amino acids. Trimming shortened V by 3 bases and J by 10 bases, and 18 bases separated the two germline ends. With respect to this clonotype: Antigen: not known.

Unique molecular identifiers featured in how the TCRbeta library was prepared. TCRdb recomputed calls from the PCR reads with MiXCR, one row per CDR3 protein. The sample consists of about 980,000 distinct CDR3 sequences, less than 30% of them appearing once. The chain links TRBV12-3 or TRBV12-4 to TRBJ1-4; no definite D call. The specimen was PBMCs, mostly from graft donor cells, collected 360 days after TCRalphabeta/CD19-depleted stem cell transplant. This clonotype originated in a boy in the first two years of life who had a stem cell transplant for SCID, so the T cells may come from the graft donor. CDR3 DNA: TGTGCCAGCAGTTTGGCCCGTCAGGTTTCAGGAAAACTGTTTTTT. As protein: CASSLARQVSGKLFF.